These 8 T cell receptor beta chains were sequenced from one sample in a study of blood T cell repertoires in COVID-19. The method was immunoSEQ multiplex PCR; TCRdb's version includes in-frame clones alone and lacks a portion of them. The profile shows 150,000 to 160,000 clones, roughly 89% of them singletons. Sample: peripheral blood. These receptors were collected from a man aged 45-65 years with acute or convalescent COVID-19.

The chain recombines TRBV19 with TRBJ1-6; D gene unclear. CDR3 length: 12 residues. Trimming left V 3 bases short and J 8 bases short, with 5 bases between. Germline V gene data show CDR1 as LNHDA and CDR2 as SQIVND (reference sequence). For the CDR3, the DNA is TGTGCCAGTAGTATGTGGCATTCACCCCTCCACTTT. It translates to CASSMWHSPLHF. The variable domain in full, with the rest retrieved from reference TRBV19 and TRBJ1-6, is DGGITQSPKYLFRKEGQNVTLSCEQNLNHDAMYWYRQDPGQGLRLIYYSQIVNDFQKGDIAEGYSVSREKKESFPLTVTSAQKNPTAFYLCASSMWHSPLHFGNGTRLTVT.

The rearrangement joins TRBV29-1 to TRBJ2-3, with TRBD2 matching over 7 bases. The germline V gene encodes CDR1 SQVTM and CDR2 ANQGSEA. The CDR3 extends over 14 amino acids. Trimming removed 1 base from V and 1 base from J; junction bases left unmatched: 2. The CDR3 nucleotides read TGCAGCGTTGAAGGAACTAGCGGCACAGATACGCAGTATTTT. Its translation is CSVEGTSGTDTQYF.

This chain joins TRBV30 and TRBJ2-5; TRBD1 agrees at 7 bases. The CDR3 consists of 13 residues. CDR1 GTSNPN and CDR2 SVGIG come from the germline V gene (reference sequence). V trimming: 0 bases; J trimming: 5 bases; junction bases outside the gene matches: 3. As DNA, the CDR3 is TGTGCCTGGAGTGTACACAGGGGCGAGACCCAGTACTTC. This codes for CAWSVHRGETQYF.

The chain uses TRBV19 and TRBJ1-1; D is perhaps TRBD1 (6 bases). The germline V gene encodes CDR1 LNHDA and CDR2 SQIVND (reference sequence). Trimming took off 9 bases at V and 3 bases at J, with 14 bases between the two ends. The CDR3 contains 13 residues. DNA for the CDR3: TGTGCCAGCGGTGTAGACAGGTACACTGAAGCTTTCTTT. It yields the protein CASGVDRYTEAFF.

The rearrangement joins TRBV2 to TRBJ2-1; TRBD1 matches 11 bases. Germline V lookup: CDR1 SNHLY, CDR2 FYNNEI. This CDR3 is built from 17 residues. J gave up 9 bases and V 6 bases, and 16 bases lay outside the gene matches. The DNA for the CDR3 is TGTGCCAGCAGGCGATCTACCGGGACAGGGGGTGTCAGTGAGCAGTTCTTC. Its protein product is CASRRSTGTGGVSEQFF.

V and J are TRBV7-9 and TRBJ2-5; D might be TRBD1 (6 bases). The length of the CDR3 is 19 residues. The germline V and J ends were trimmed by 1 base and 0 bases, with 21 bases remaining between them. The V gene's germline CDR1 is SEHNR and CDR2 FQNEAQ (reference sequence). For the CDR3, the DNA is TGTGCCAGCAGCTTAGGGGTGGTGACAGGCAAGATGTACCAAGAGACCCAGTACTTC. As protein: CASSLGVVTGKMYQETQYF.

The genes are TRBV14 and TRBJ1-2; no definite D call. Germline CDR1 is SGHDN and CDR2 is FVKESK. Deletions cut 0 bases from V and 0 bases from J, with 17 bases between. The CDR3 length is 18 residues. CDR3 amino acids: CASSQDRFWPDTNYGYTF. Here the CDR3 DNA reads TGTGCCAGCAGCCAAGATCGATTTTGGCCAGACACTAACTATGGCTACACCTTC.

This clone appeared a single time. This rearrangement joins TRBV5-1 to TRBJ1-3; TRBD1 matches at 8 bases. The CDR3 sequence is 15 residues long. Germline V gives CDR1 SGHRS, CDR2 YFSETQ. The V gene end was trimmed by 0 bases and the J gene end by 4 bases; junction bases not matched to a gene: 3. The CDR3 reads CASSLGTGFGNTIYF. The CDR3 nucleotides read TGCGCCAGCAGCTTGGGGACAGGGTTCGGAAACACCATATATTTT.